The 23 T cell receptor beta chains below all came from one sample that was sequenced in a study of CD8+CD57+ T cells in acquired aplastic anemia. Those patients picked for sequencing had displayed CD8+CD57+ cell expansion on flow cytometry. TCR beta VDJ and CDR3 profiles were obtained from a genomic DNA template. TCRdb re-called the reads with MiXCR, one entry per CDR3 protein. Of about 180,000 distinct CDR3 sequences in the sample, less than 60% were seen once. The sample taken for sequencing was sorted CD4+, CD8+, or CD8+CD57+ T cells (not recorded which) from PBMCs. The receptors shown here come from a human donor with aplastic anemia.

This clonotype has just a few counts. The chain joins TRBV20-1 to TRBJ2-5; D gene uncertain. CDR3 length equals 12 residues. Trimming shortened V by 1 base and J by 5 bases, and 8 bases separated the two germline ends. CDR1 is DFQATT and CDR2 is SNEGSKA in the germline V gene (reference sequence). The CDR3 protein is CSARASEETQYF. CDR3 coding DNA: TGCAGTGCTAGAGCCAGCGAGGAGACCCAGTACTTC.

This clonotype was picked up a small number of times. J is TRBJ2-7 and V is TRBV18, with TRBD1 matching 8 bases. CDR1 and CDR2 from the germline V gene are KGHSH and LQKENI. The CDR3 totals 16 residues. Germline trimming cut 0 bases from V and 0 bases from J; bases unmatched to any gene: 4. The CDR3 DNA reads as TGTGCCAGCTCACCACCCGGGGACAGGTCCTCCTACGAGCAGTACTTC. Translating gives CASSPPGDRSSYEQYF.

This clonotype appeared many times. The chain employs TRBV13 and TRBJ1-6, with TRBD1 matching 8 bases. The CDR3 is 14 residues long. CDR1 is PRHDT, CDR2 FYEKMQ, per germline (reference sequence). J was trimmed by 8 bases and V by 3 bases; bases with no gene match: 3. The CDR3 DNA is TGTGCCAGCAGCTTCGGACAGGGAGATTCACCCCTCCACTTT. This gives the protein CASSFGQGDSPLHF.

The chain couples TRBV2 to TRBJ2-3, with 10 bases that match TRBD2. CDR1 and CDR2 (germline): SNHLY, FYNNEI. The J segment lost 3 bases and the V segment lost 6 bases, leaving 3 bases of the junction unmatched. This CDR3 is 14 amino acids long. In DNA form, the CDR3 reads TGTGCCAGCAGGATAGCGGGGGGTACAGATACGCAGTATTTT. Protein sequence: CASRIAGGTDTQYF.

Note on this clonotype: Relative to the germline gene, one junction end is altered; a read error may explain this. The chain is built from TRBV10-1 and TRBJ2-1; 10 positions agree with TRBD2. The CDR3 is 14 residues long. CDR1 and CDR2 from the germline V gene are WNHNN and SYGVQD (reference sequence). Here the CDR3 reads CAISDGLADNEQFF. CDR3 DNA: TGTGCCATCAGCGACGGACTAGCGGATAATGAGCAGTTCTTC.

The chain has TRBV5-1 and TRBJ1-1; D ambiguous. Germline V gene lookup returns CDR1 SGHRS and CDR2 YFSETQ. Between the trimmed V and J ends, which lost 0 bases and 10 bases, there was a span of 10 bases. CDR3 length: 12 amino acids. CDR3 residues: CASSLAGSRAFF. DNA of the CDR3: TGCGCCAGCAGCTTGGCCGGCAGTCGAGCTTTCTTT.

This clonotype has a count of ten or more. The chain uses TRBV20-1 and TRBJ1-6; TRBD1 is a possible D gene (5 bases). From germline, CDR1 is DFQATT and CDR2 SNEGSKA (reference sequence). V lost 5 bases, J lost 0 bases, and 14 bases lay in between. The CDR3 spans 16 residues. CDR3 in DNA: TGCAGTGCTGGCATGGGGGGTGGCTCCTATAATTCACCCCTCCACTTT. Translation: CSAGMGGGSYNSPLHF.

The chain couples TRBV20-1 to TRBJ2-1, with D unresolved. Trimming stripped 1 base from V and 3 bases from J, with 4 bases between. The CDR3 runs to 12 residues. CDR1 DFQATT and CDR2 SNEGSKA come from the germline V gene (reference sequence). CDR3 in DNA: TGCAGTGCTAGAGGCTACTACAATGAGCAGTTCTTC. It is translated as CSARGYYNEQFF.

The chain has TRBV10-3 and TRBJ1-2, with D perhaps TRBD1 (5 bases). The V and J ends lost 11 bases and 8 bases respectively, with 30 bases between them. Per the germline V gene, CDR1 is ENHRY and CDR2 is SYGVKD. This CDR3 has 16 amino acids. CDR3 sequence: CACSYTGPGSLGGYTF. The CDR3 coding sequence is TGTGCCTGCAGTTACACGGGGCCTGGGAGCCTAGGCGGCTACACCTTC.

This chain links TRBV20-1 with TRBJ2-5, with D tentatively TRBD2 (6 bases). The CDR3 is 13 residues long. Trimming left V 4 bases short and J 2 bases short, with 11 bases between. Per the germline V gene, CDR1 is DFQATT and CDR2 is SNEGSKA (reference sequence). CDR3 protein: CSAIRDSQETQYF. The CDR3 DNA follows: TGCAGTGCTATCCGGGACTCACAAGAGACCCAGTACTTC.

Comments on this clonotype: As the CDR3 is not closed by the conserved phenylalanine or tryptophan, this likely results from a read error. The chain employs TRBV7-2 and TRBJ2-7, with D unclear. The CDR3 loop spans 14 amino acids. Trimming left V 1 base short and J 9 bases short, with 16 bases between. Germline lookup yields CDR1 SGHTA and CDR2 FQGNSA. The CDR3 coding sequence is TGTGCCAGCAGCTTAGTTGGGGTAACGGGCGTGCAGTACCTC. It translates to CASSLVGVTGVQYL.

This clonotype was counted only a few times. The chain is built from TRBV27 and TRBJ1-2; D might be TRBD1 (5 bases). Per the germline V gene, CDR1 is MNHEY and CDR2 is SMNVEV (reference sequence). V was cut by 4 bases and J by 7 bases, with 10 bases left in between. The CDR3 sequence is 12 residues long. The CDR3 spells CASSSPGFGYTF. The CDR3 DNA sequence: TGTGCCAGCAGTTCCCCAGGGTTTGGCTACACCTTC.

V and J are TRBV7-6 and TRBJ1-6; D perhaps matches TRBD1 (5 bases). This CDR3 comprises 16 residues. Trimming removed 1 base from V and 10 bases from J, with 17 bases in between. Germline V gives CDR1 SGHVS, CDR2 FNYEAQ. CDR3 loop: CASSLDIRTKRSPLHF. Written as DNA, the CDR3 is TGTGCCAGCAGCTTAGATATAAGGACAAAGCGGTCACCCCTCCACTTT.

The V gene is TRBV7-3, the J gene TRBJ2-3, with 13 bases that match TRBD2. Germline CDR1 SGHTA, CDR2 FQGTGA. This CDR3 region has 13 residues. V lost 6 bases and J lost 6; bases outside the gene matches: 0. CDR3 loop: CASRTSGRDTQYF. Here the CDR3 DNA reads TGTGCCAGCAGGACTAGCGGGAGGGATACGCAGTATTTT.

This clonotype was detected ten times or more. The CDR3 DNA reads TGTGCCACCAGTGATGGTCCCTACTATCAGCCCCAGCATTTT. It codes for CATSDGPYYQPQHF. This chain joins TRBV24-1 and TRBJ1-5; D uncertain. This CDR3 has 14 residues. Looked up from germline, CDR1 is KGHDR and CDR2 is SFDVKD. V lost 3 bases and J lost 5, with 10 bases in between.

The gene calls are TRBV6-1 and TRBJ1-2; 7 bases align to TRBD1. The CDR3 consists of 13 residues. V shed 7 bases, J shed 2 bases, and the junction held 4 bases outside the gene matches. Germline-derived CDR1 and CDR2 are MNHNS and SASEGT. CDR3 sequence (DNA): TGTGCCAGCAATGACAGGGCAAACTATGGCTACACCTTC. This translates into CASNDRANYGYTF.

Note on this clonotype: With a much larger clone just one base away, this may be a read error. The rearrangement joins TRBV4-2 to TRBJ2-3; tentative D call: TRBD1 (5 bases). The J call may be in error: the DNA end matches TRBJ1-5 better. The CDR3 spans 16 residues. Germline CDR1 reads LGHNA; CDR2 reads YNFKEQ. This CDR3 is CASSRGWEGSTDTQHF. CDR3 nucleotides: TGTGCCAGCAGCCGCGGGTGGGAGGGGAGCACAGATACGCAGCATTTT.

The table lists this clonotype with a few counts. The genes are TRBV19 and TRBJ2-7; 8 nucleotides agree with TRBD1. Germline trimming cut 4 bases from V and 4 bases from J; bases unmatched to any gene: 9. Per germline, CDR1 LNHDA and CDR2 SQIVND (reference sequence). CDR3 size: 15 residues. DNA of the CDR3: TGTGCCAGTAGTAGAACACAGGGGGTAGATTACGAGCAGTACTTC. Translation: CASSRTQGVDYEQYF.

This rearrangement joins TRBV29-1 to TRBJ2-5; the D is unclear. The CDR3 loop spans 15 amino acids. Germline CDR1 reads SQVTM; CDR2 reads ANQGSEA. Trimming removed 7 bases from V and 1 base from J, with 19 bases in between. The CDR3, as DNA: TGCAGCGCCCTGTCCCTCACAGCTCGCCAAGAGACCCAGTACTTC. Protein: CSALSLTARQETQYF.

This clonotype was found many times. The chain combines TRBV5-1 with TRBJ1-1, with 7 bases matching TRBD1. Germline V gives CDR1 SGHRS, CDR2 YFSETQ. The trim removed 6 bases at V and 5 bases at J, leaving 13 bases unmatched. The CDR3 totals 15 residues. CDR3 in DNA: TGCGCCAGCACCCCTCTACAGGGGATGAGAACTGAAGCTTTCTTT. Encoded protein: CASTPLQGMRTEAFF.

Notes on this clonotype: A much larger clone lies a single base off, so this may be a read error. This likely comes from a read error, as the CDR3 has no conserved phenylalanine or tryptophan at its end. The CDR3 loop reads CSAKRESYGYTS. Here the CDR3 DNA reads TGCAGTGCTAAAAGGGAGAGCTATGGCTACACCTCC. This chain joins TRBV20-1 and TRBJ1-2; D uncertain. V was trimmed by 4 bases and J by 4 bases, leaving 10 bases between them. Germline V gene sequence: CDR1 DFQATT, CDR2 SNEGSKA (reference sequence). CDR3 size: 12 residues.

There are many counts of this clonotype. V gene TRBV2 combines with J gene TRBJ2-7; the match to TRBD1 covers 10 bases. The trim removed 8 bases at V and 3 bases at J, leaving 16 bases unmatched. The germline CDR1 and CDR2 sequences are SNHLY and FYNNEI. This CDR3 has 17 residues. Written as DNA, the CDR3 is TGTGCCAGCCCCGGGACAGGGGCAGGGAGAAACAGCTACGAGCAGTACTTC. Amino acid sequence: CASPGTGAGRNSYEQYF.

The chain is built from TRBV24-1 and TRBJ2-7; 9 positions agree with TRBD1. Looked up from germline, CDR1 is KGHDR and CDR2 is SFDVKD. The CDR3 is 15 residues long. Trimming at V came to 4 bases and at J to 1 base, leaving 4 bases not matched to a gene. CDR3 DNA sequence: TGTGCCACCAGTGACGCGGGACAGGGTTCCTACGAGCAGTACTTC. Its protein is CATSDAGQGSYEQYF.